This T cell receptor beta chain was observed in a study of T cell repertoires in cytomegalovirus infection. Overall study: In the study, CMV epitopes included recently identified HLA-C-restricted and well-studied HLA-B-restricted ones. Indications came from public TCR beta signatures; they pointed to CMV infection and to a matching HLA type.

This clonotype showed up just a few times. Its antigen is unidentified. Study-level findings and limits: Of the TCR beta families, the public ones yielded a cumulative frequency that identified carriers of CMV plus the relevant HLA. Dominating the ex vivo response were TCR beta clonotypes that were CMV-specific and HLA-C-restricted.

MiXCR, run by TCRdb on the reads, gives a single entry per CDR3 protein. The sample consists of roughly 160,000 distinct CDR3 sequences, less than 25% of them appearing once. The TCR comes from a human donor in good health (CMV status not recorded). Some clones in this sample may be carry-over from other donors' samples. Sample: CD8+ T cells from cultured PBMCs, taken from culture after CMV antigen stimulation.

CDR3 DNA: TGTGCCAGCAGACGAGGTGGTGAAAAACTGTTTTTT. Translating it yields CASRRGGEKLFF. The chain is built from TRBV12-3 or TRBV12-4 and TRBJ1-4; D is ambiguous. The CDR3 sequence is 12 residues long. V lost 6 bases and J lost 7, with 9 bases in between.